This TCR beta chain derives from a study of CD8 T cells in Susac syndrome. Negative isolation was used for CD8+ and CD4+ T cells, and FACS enrichment was applied to TEMRA cells. An input of about 0.45 to 1 ug of RNA was subjected to reverse transcription using random hexamers. MiXCR, run by TCRdb on the immunoSEQ multiplex PCR reads, gives a single entry per CDR3 protein. Among roughly 150,000 distinct CDR3 sequences listed, around 95% were seen once. This CDR3 is 18 amino acids long. V lost 0 bases, J lost 3 bases, and 10 bases stayed unmatched. Looked up from germline, CDR1 is LGHNA and CDR2 is YNFKEQ.

The sample was CD8+ T cells from PBMCs. The J gene is TRBJ2-1, the V gene TRBV4-2; 8 bases map to TRBD2. This receptor was obtained from a human donor with multiple sclerosis. CDR3 coding DNA: TGTGCCAGCAGCCAAGATGCTAGCGGGCCTGGTTACTACAATGAGCAGTTCTTC. Its translation is CASSQDASGPGYYNEQFF.